What follows are 8 T cell receptor beta chains derived from one specimen sequenced in a study of T-cell reconstitution after alpha-beta-depleted transplantation in children (dated by TCRdb to 2016 to 2017). Library preparation was by PCR. The data were produced on an Illumina HiSeq 2500. TCR library preparation used molecular barcoding, with unique molecular identifiers applied to normalize quantification of the TCRbeta repertoire. The public reads were run again by TCRdb, first through fastp at Q25 and then through MiXCR, and only productive beta chains were kept. Identical CDR3 protein sequences are pooled into one entry, listed with their most common genes and DNA. The sample table contains around 600,000 distinct CDR3 sequences; only one count was recorded for about 15% of them. The biggest ten clones account for 0.85% to 1.3% of the sample. The sample consisted of PBMCs from the stem cell graft donor, taken from the stem cell graft. The receptors shown here come from a human donor who donated a stem cell graft to a child with acute myeloid leukemia.

This clonotype was counted between two and nine times. CDR3 coding DNA: TGTGCCAGCAGTGACCATGGCCGATGGATACAGTACTTC. Amino acid sequence: CASSDHGRWIQYF. This chain joins TRBV25-1 and TRBJ2-7; D unresolved. Looked up from germline, CDR1 is MGHDK and CDR2 is SYGVNS. Trimming removed 3 bases from V and 10 bases from J, with 16 bases in between. The CDR3 consists of 13 residues.

This clonotype was observed a handful of times. The rearrangement joins TRBV12-3 or TRBV12-4 to TRBJ2-1; weak D call: TRBD2 (7 bases). CDR3 length: 16 residues. V dropped 0 bases and J dropped 4 bases, with 13 bases sitting between them. The CDR3 bases are TGTGCCAGCAGTTTAGCGGGGGGGCGGATATACAATGAGCAGTTCTTC. Amino acid sequence: CASSLAGGRIYNEQFF.

This clonotype occurred a few times. This chain joins TRBV7-2 and TRBJ2-2; the match to TRBD1 covers 7 bases. Germline assignment: CDR1 SGHTA and CDR2 FQGNSA. V lost 5 bases and J lost 1; bases outside the gene matches: 4. This CDR3 has 15 amino acids. The CDR3 loop is CASSHRDRNTGELFF. CDR3 in DNA: TGTGCCAGCAGCCACCGGGACAGGAACACCGGGGAGCTGTTTTTT.

This clonotype was recorded many times. This rearrangement joins TRBV20-1 to TRBJ2-7; D unclear. CDR3 size: 12 residues. Trimming shortened V by 6 bases and J by 3 bases, and 12 bases separated the two germline ends. Germline V gene sequence: CDR1 DFQATT, CDR2 SNEGSKA (reference sequence). CDR3 amino acids: CSAFHLGYEQYV. The CDR3 bases are TGCAGTGCCTTTCACTTAGGCTACGAGCAGTACGTC.

This rearrangement joins TRBV4-3 to TRBJ1-2, with D possibly matching TRBD1 (6 bases). CDR1 LGHNA and CDR2 YSLEER come from the germline V gene. Trimming left V 1 base short and J 4 bases short, with 13 bases between. The CDR3 length is 15 residues. CDR3 region: CASSQVQTGPYGYTF. The CDR3 nucleotides read TGCGCCAGCAGCCAAGTTCAGACAGGCCCCTATGGCTACACCTTC.

This clonotype occurred a few times. V usage is TRBV7-3 and J usage is TRBJ2-3; D is ambiguous. The CDR3 extends over 12 amino acids. Trimming removed 1 base from V and 6 bases from J, with 5 bases in between. Germline V gene sequence: CDR1 SGHTA, CDR2 FQGTGA. In DNA, the CDR3 is TGTGCCAGCAGCTTAAGTTTCGATACGCAGTATTTT. It is translated as CASSLSFDTQYF.

The V gene is TRBV18, the J gene TRBJ2-5; maybe TRBD1 (5 bases). V gave up 6 bases and J gave up 3 bases, with 20 bases separating them. The CDR3 sequence is 16 residues long. Germline V gene lookup returns CDR1 KGHSH and CDR2 LQKENI. The CDR3 protein is CASSLGWAGKEETQYF. The CDR3 nucleotides read TGTGCCAGCTCCCTAGGTTGGGCAGGGAAAGAAGAGACCCAGTACTTC.

This clonotype was counted ten times or more. The chain links TRBV6-5 to TRBJ2-3; 10 bases align to TRBD1. The CDR3 extends over 18 amino acids. Trimming took 3 bases from V and 6 from J; bases not matched to a gene: 15. From germline, CDR1 is MNHEY and CDR2 SVGAGI. For the CDR3, the DNA is TGTGCCAGCAGTTATGACACGACAGGGGGCACCAAGAAGGATACGCAGTATTTT. Amino acids: CASSYDTTGGTKKDTQYF.